This T cell receptor beta chain was profiled in a study of CD8 T cells in Susac syndrome. Sequencing of TCR beta was performed on blood CD8+ T cells and on blood CD4+ T cells. Matching for age and sex applied to the controls, who were healthy donors. Negative isolation yielded CD4+ and CD8+ T cells, and FACS enriched TEMRA cells. The CDR3 length is 15 residues. In germline, CDR1 is SNHLY, CDR2 FYNNEI. J was trimmed by 0 bases and V by 6 bases; bases with no gene match: 7. After extraction with the RNeasy kit, roughly 0.5 to 1 ug of the RNA was reverse transcribed using random hexamers. An immunoSEQ multiplex PCR amplified TCR beta CDR3 over 54 Vbeta and 13 Jbeta. TCRdb redid the calling of the immunoSEQ multiplex PCR reads with MiXCR, one entry per CDR3 protein. The sample lists some 99,000 distinct CDR3 sequences, 90% to 96% occurring once.

The specimen sequenced was CD4+ T cells from PBMCs. The origin of this receptor is a human donor in good health. J is TRBJ2-7 and V is TRBV2; TRBD1 matches at 8 bases. The CDR3 nucleotides read TGTGCCAGCAGGGCAGGACAGGGAAGCTCCTACGAGCAGTACTTC. Translated: CASRAGQGSSYEQYF. Complete variable domain (other parts from reference TRBV2 and TRBJ2-7): EPEVTQTPSHQVTQMGQEVILRCVPISNHLYFYWYRQILGQKVEFLVSFYNNEISEKSEIFDDQFSVERPDGSNFTLKIRSTKLEDSAMYFCASRAGQGSSYEQYFGPGTRLTVT.